The clone carrying this TCR beta chain was counted once. Antigen specificity is unknown. This sample is drawn from a study of blood T cells in healthy people across ages. Findings and limits, study-wide: Whereas aged donors had fewer naive CD4+ cells, long-lived donors had more of them and higher diversity. With unsorted PBMCs, a conclusive comparison of naive versus antigen-experienced cells was not possible.

PCR was performed a second time for roughly 6 to 12 cycles using a sample-barcoded 5' primer and a J-beta primer mix. Using its own MiXCR run on the 5' RACE reads, TCRdb lists one record per CDR3 protein. The sample yields roughly 1.7 million distinct CDR3 sequences, about 35% seen once. This TCR came from a woman in her thirties in good health. The specimen sequenced was blood.

The CDR3 loop reads CASSFPGQGNTGELFF. CDR3 DNA sequence: TGTGCCAGCAGCTTCCCGGGACAGGGGAACACCGGGGAGCTGTTTTTT. V and J are TRBV9 and TRBJ2-2; TRBD1 agrees at 9 bases. The ends lost 4 bases at V and 1 base at J; junction bases unmatched: 5. In germline, CDR1 is SGDLS, CDR2 YYNGEE. CDR3 length: 16 amino acids.